This T cell receptor (beta chain) was observed in a study of cytomegalovirus exposure and HLA in healthy donors. Trimming removed 4 bases from V and 0 bases from J, with 7 bases in between. Germline V gene sequence: CDR1 SGHDN, CDR2 FVKESK. This CDR3 spans 13 amino acids. Primers included in the PCR were 60 Vbeta and 13 Jbeta primers. Sequencing was performed with immunoSEQ multiplex PCR; in TCRdb, only in-frame clones are kept and a portion is missing. The sample holds roughly 100,000 clones; approximately 12% are singletons and the top ten take 16%. On this clone itself: What it recognizes is unknown.

Study-level points and caveats: Analyses of presence/absence relied on an assumption of roughly uniform sequencing depth across donors.

The chain employs TRBV14 and TRBJ2-7; D may be TRBD1 (6 bases). The sequence was obtained from a man aged 35-49 years in good health and CMV-seropositive. The sample taken for sequencing was PBMCs. DNA for the CDR3: TGTGCCAGCAGCCTGACAGGCTCCTACGAGCAGTACTTC. Encoded protein: CASSLTGSYEQYF.